This TCR beta chain was profiled in a study of technical replicates of blood from a few donors. The method was immunoSEQ multiplex PCR; TCRdb's version includes in-frame clones alone and lacks a portion of them. Altogether fewer than 100,000 clones are present, 90% to 95% being singletons, with the ten largest covering approximately 0.27%. Input material: T cells isolated from PBMCs. This sequence was found in a human donor in good health.

The CDR3 DNA is TGTGCCAGCAGTCTACACAGGGGTACGTGGTCCTACGAGCAGTACTTC. Protein sequence: CASSLHRGTWSYEQYF. V and J are TRBV6-4 and TRBJ2-7, with 7 bases fitting TRBD1. There are 16 residues in the CDR3. CDR1 is MRHNA, CDR2 SNTAGT, per germline. The V and J ends lost 5 bases and 1 base, in that order; junction bases with no gene match: 11.